The 5 T cell receptor beta chains listed next were all sequenced from one sample in a study of T cell clonotyping in hematopoietic cell transplantation. Sequencing used immunoSEQ multiplex PCR; TCRdb keeps in-frame clones, though not all of them. The data hold tens of thousands of clones, with roughly 94% observed a single time. What was sequenced was peripheral blood mononuclear cells. These receptors came from a woman aged 50 to 65 in good health. Some clones in this sample may be carry-over from other donors' samples.

The chain links TRBV6-4 to TRBJ2-2, with 7 bases matching TRBD1. The V segment lost 5 bases and the J segment 4 bases; nucleotides outside the gene matches: 1. Looked up from germline, CDR1 is MRHNA and CDR2 is SNTAGT. CDR3 length: 13 amino acids. The CDR3 sequence is CASSTGATGELFF. The CDR3 coding sequence is TGTGCCAGCAGTACAGGGGCCACCGGGGAGCTGTTTTTT.

The chain carries TRBV6-4 and TRBJ2-1, with TRBD2 identical over 9 bases. Trimming at V came to 5 bases and at J to 5 bases, leaving 7 bases not matched to a gene. The CDR3 is made up of 15 amino acids. Germline lookup yields CDR1 MRHNA and CDR2 SNTAGT. The CDR3 coding sequence is TGTGCCAGCAGTCCTAAGACTAGCGGAAACAATGAGCAGTTCTTC. Its translation: CASSPKTSGNNEQFF.

This clone was recorded only once. The genes are TRBV11-3 and TRBJ1-6; D is unresolved. Germline V lookup: CDR1 SGHNT, CDR2 YENEEA. The V end lost 5 bases, the J end lost 2 bases, and 10 bases lay between the germline ends. The CDR3 totals 15 residues. CDR3 protein: CASSGQEAYNSPLHF. CDR3 DNA sequence: TGTGCCAGCAGCGGGCAGGAGGCCTATAATTCACCCCTCCACTTT.

This chain joins TRBV19 and TRBJ2-2; maybe TRBD2 (6 bases). CDR1 is LNHDA and CDR2 is SQIVND in the germline V gene (reference sequence). The CDR3 totals 16 residues. V shed 2 bases and J shed 1 base, with 11 bases lying between them. The DNA of the CDR3 is TGTGCCAGTAGTATAATCGGGACTCTGAACACCGGGGAGCTGTTTTTT. Translating it yields CASSIIGTLNTGELFF.

The sample holds one count of this clone. This chain connects TRBV2 to TRBJ2-3; no clear D. CDR3 length: 12 amino acids. Germline V gene data show CDR1 as SNHLY and CDR2 as FYNNEI. Trimming took off 6 bases at V and 5 bases at J, with 9 bases between the two ends. The CDR3, as DNA: TGTGCCAGCAGGTCCTGGGGAGATACGCAGTATTTT. This codes for CASRSWGDTQYF.